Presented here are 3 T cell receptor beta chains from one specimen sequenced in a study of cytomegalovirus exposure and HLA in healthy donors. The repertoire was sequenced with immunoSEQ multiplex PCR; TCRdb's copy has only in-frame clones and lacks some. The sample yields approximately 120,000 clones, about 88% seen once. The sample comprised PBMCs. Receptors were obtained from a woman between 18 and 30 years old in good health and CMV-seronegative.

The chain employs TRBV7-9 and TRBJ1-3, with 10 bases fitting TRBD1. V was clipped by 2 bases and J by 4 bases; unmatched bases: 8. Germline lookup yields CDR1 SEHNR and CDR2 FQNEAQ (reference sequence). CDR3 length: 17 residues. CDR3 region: CASSLSGGQGVGNTIYF. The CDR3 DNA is TGTGCCAGCAGCTTAAGTGGCGGACAGGGGGTCGGAAACACCATATATTTT.

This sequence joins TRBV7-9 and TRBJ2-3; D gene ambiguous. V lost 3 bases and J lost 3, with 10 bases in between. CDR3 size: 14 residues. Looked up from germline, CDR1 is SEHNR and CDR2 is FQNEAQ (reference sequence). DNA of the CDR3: TGTGCCAGCAGCTTTTATTCCAGAACAGATACGCAGTATTTT. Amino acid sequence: CASSFYSRTDTQYF.

The CDR3 loop is CASSQVGRDRGAYEQYF. Written as DNA, the CDR3 is TGTGCCAGCAGCCAAGTGGGGAGGGACAGGGGGGCCTACGAGCAGTACTTC. The genes are TRBV4-2 and TRBJ2-7, with TRBD1 identical over 11 bases. V lost 1 base to trimming and J lost 2 bases; unmatched junction nucleotides: 7. Germline CDR1 and CDR2: LGHNA and YNFKEQ. The CDR3 is made up of 17 amino acids.